A selection of T cell receptor beta chains follows, all from one sample in a study of blood T cell repertoires in COVID-19. TCRdb's copy holds only in-frame clones and misses some; the assay was immunoSEQ multiplex PCR. The table includes some 330,000 clones, approximately 88% detected once. Material: peripheral blood. Receptors originate from a woman between 50 and 59 years old with active or convalescent COVID-19. The CDR3 runs from the conserved cysteine through the conserved F or W. Fields, in order: CDR3 protein, CDR3 DNA, clone size, J gene, V gene, D gene. D genes are given only for firm matches. Rows give clone size only sometimes, using once, few, many, or a class for an expanded clone.

CDR3aa: CASSPGQRSYEQYF
CDR3nt: TGTGCCAGCAGCCCGGGACAGCGAAGCTACGAGCAGTACTTC
abundance: NA
j_gene: TRBJ2-7
v_gene: TRBV3-1/TRBV3-2
d_gene: TRBD1

CDR3aa: CASSIEKGKGYTF
CDR3nt: TGTGCCAGTAGTATAGAGAAGGGGAAAGGCTACACCTTC
abundance: few
j_gene: TRBJ1-2
v_gene: TRBV19
d_gene: NA

CDR3aa: CASSYAGQNTEAFF
CDR3nt: TGTGCCAGCAGCTACGCGGGCCAGAACACTGAAGCTTTCTTT
abundance: NA
j_gene: TRBJ1-1
v_gene: TRBV7-3
d_gene: NA

CDR3aa: CASSLPGGGGYTF
CDR3nt: TGTGCCAGCAGCCTCCCCGGGGGTGGGGGCTACACCTTC
abundance: NA
j_gene: TRBJ1-2
v_gene: TRBV12-3/TRBV12-4
d_gene: NA

CDR3aa: CASSLSGTGHEKLFF
CDR3nt: TGTGCCAGCAGTTTATCGGGGACAGGGCATGAAAAACTGTTTTTT
abundance: NA
j_gene: TRBJ1-4
v_gene: TRBV27
d_gene: TRBD1

CDR3aa: CASSFFRGDNEQFF
CDR3nt: TGTGCCAGCAGCTTCTTTCGGGGGGACAATGAGCAGTTCTTC
abundance: NA
j_gene: TRBJ2-1
v_gene: TRBV7-2
d_gene: TRBD2

CDR3aa: CASSWTGTNTEAFF
CDR3nt: TGTGCCAGCAGTTGGACAGGGACTAACACTGAAGCTTTCTTT
abundance: NA
j_gene: TRBJ1-1
v_gene: TRBV6-2/TRBV6-3
d_gene: TRBD1

CDR3aa: CASSIERVTEAFF
CDR3nt: TGTGCCAGTAGTATAGAGAGGGTTACTGAAGCTTTCTTT
abundance: NA
j_gene: TRBJ1-1
v_gene: TRBV19
d_gene: NA

CDR3aa: CASSITGGRTEAFF
CDR3nt: TGTGCCAGCAGCATTACAGGGGGTAGGACTGAAGCTTTCTTT
abundance: NA
j_gene: TRBJ1-1
v_gene: TRBV6-6
d_gene: TRBD1

CDR3aa: CASSPREEMNTEAFF
CDR3nt: TGTGCCAGCTCACCACGTGAGGAAATGAACACTGAAGCTTTCTTT
abundance: NA
j_gene: TRBJ1-1
v_gene: TRBV18
d_gene: NA

CDR3aa: CASSLDGRAGELFF
CDR3nt: TGTGCCAGCAGCTTAGATGGGAGGGCCGGGGAGCTGTTTTTT
abundance: NA
j_gene: TRBJ2-2
v_gene: TRBV7-9
d_gene: TRBD2

CDR3aa: CASSQDRRPDQPQHF
CDR3nt: TGTGCCAGCAGTCAGGACCGGAGGCCCGATCAGCCCCAGCATTTT
abundance: NA
j_gene: TRBJ1-5
v_gene: TRBV2
d_gene: NA

CDR3aa: CSVCLAGYEQYF
CDR3nt: TGCAGCGTTTGCCTTGCAGGCTACGAGCAGTACTTC
abundance: NA
j_gene: TRBJ2-7
v_gene: TRBV29-1
d_gene: NA

CDR3aa: CASSEGTGKSSHRPTDTQYF
CDR3nt: TGTGCCAGCAGTGAAGGAACAGGGAAGTCCTCACACCGGCCTACAGATACGCAGTATTTT
abundance: NA
j_gene: TRBJ2-3
v_gene: TRBV6-1
d_gene: NA

CDR3aa: CASSSWQGRDYGYTF
CDR3nt: TGTGCCAGCAGTTCCTGGCAGGGGAGAGACTATGGCTACACCTTC
abundance: NA
j_gene: TRBJ1-2
v_gene: TRBV28
d_gene: NA

CDR3aa: CASSPRVSYNEQFF
CDR3nt: TGTGCCAGCAGCCCGCGGGTTTCCTACAATGAGCAGTTCTTC
abundance: NA
j_gene: TRBJ2-1
v_gene: TRBV5-8
d_gene: NA

CDR3aa: CASSAGQLEAFF
CDR3nt: TGTGCCAGCAGCGCCGGACAACTCGAAGCTTTCTTT
abundance: NA
j_gene: TRBJ1-1
v_gene: TRBV11-3
d_gene: NA

CDR3aa: CATSDLARGLDNSPLHF
CDR3nt: TGTGCCACCAGTGATTTGGCCAGGGGGCTCGATAATTCACCCCTCCACTTT
abundance: NA
j_gene: TRBJ1-6
v_gene: TRBV24-1
d_gene: TRBD1

CDR3aa: CASKAAANTEAFF
CDR3nt: TGTGCCAGCAAGGCGGCGGCGAACACTGAAGCTTTCTTT
abundance: NA
j_gene: TRBJ1-1
v_gene: TRBV6-5
d_gene: NA